What follows are 28 T cell receptor beta chains derived from one specimen sequenced in a study of shared clonotypes between healthy human individuals. Generated by immunoSEQ multiplex PCR, the TCRdb table keeps only in-frame clones and is missing some. The sample holds a few million clones; more than 80% are singletons and the top ten take around 0.14%. Sequencing used naive CD4+ T cells sorted from blood. The sample's subset: CD45RA+ positively selected. The source is a man aged 18 to 29 in good health.

The chain combines TRBV25-1 with TRBJ2-2; D uncertain. Germline loops: CDR1 MGHDK, CDR2 SYGVNS. CDR3 length: 14 residues. The germline V and J ends were trimmed by 5 bases and 5 bases, with 12 bases remaining between them. The CDR3 is CASSFRFGTGELFF. The CDR3, as DNA: TGTGCCAGCAGTTTCCGGTTCGGGACCGGGGAGCTGTTTTTT.

The CDR3 reads CASSEVIRLFQYF. CDR3 nucleotide sequence: TGTGCCAGCAGTGAAGTAATACGGCTCTTTCAGTACTTC. This chain joins TRBV6-1 and TRBJ2-4, with D uncertain. CDR3 length equals 13 residues. The germline V and J ends were trimmed by 1 base and 11 bases, with 12 bases remaining between them. Per germline, CDR1 MNHNS and CDR2 SASEGT.

This clone has only one observation. The V call is TRBV30, the J call TRBJ2-5, with D maybe TRBD2 (5 bases). V was cut by 0 bases and J by 7 bases, with 15 bases left in between. Germline values: CDR1 GTSNPN, CDR2 SVGIG (reference sequence). The CDR3 length is 14 residues. The CDR3 protein is CAWSVGPARGTQYF. In DNA form, the CDR3 reads TGTGCCTGGAGTGTAGGACCGGCCCGGGGGACCCAGTACTTC.

This clone appeared a few times. The rearrangement links TRBV18 to TRBJ2-1, with TRBD1 as a possible D gene (7 bases). Germline V gene data show CDR1 as KGHSH and CDR2 as LQKENI. V lost 6 bases and J lost 8, with 20 bases in between. The CDR3 runs 15 residues. CDR3 coding DNA: TGTGCCAGCTCTCCTCCGGAGGGGGCTACGGATGAGCAGTTCTTC. This sequence encodes CASSPPEGATDEQFF. The full variable domain, with the rest looked up from reference TRBV18 and TRBJ2-1, is NAGVMQNPRHLVRRRGQEARLRCSPMKGHSHVYWYRQLPEEGLKFMVYLQKENIIDESGMPKERFSAEFPKEGPSILRIQQVVRGDSAAYFCASSPPEGATDEQFFGPGTRLTVL.

To note about this clone: This sample includes further DNA sequences coding for the same CDR3. The chain recombines TRBV6-5 with TRBJ2-3, with a possible D match to TRBD1 (6 bases). The CDR3 length is 14 residues. In germline, CDR1 is MNHEY, CDR2 SVGAGI. With 6 bases removed from V and 2 bases from J, the gap between germline ends came to 12 bases. The CDR3 DNA reads TGTGCCAGCAGCCGCGGACAGCACACAGATACGCAGTATTTT. This translates into CASSRGQHTDTQYF.

The gene calls are TRBV6-4 and TRBJ2-1; tentatively, D is TRBD1 (6 bases). The germline CDR1 and CDR2 sequences are MRHNA and SNTAGT. The CDR3 consists of 13 residues. Trimming left V 5 bases short and J 8 bases short, with 13 bases between. This CDR3 is CASSPQGLDEQFF. The CDR3 nucleotides are TGTGCCAGCAGTCCACAGGGTCTCGATGAGCAGTTCTTC.

The rearrangement links TRBV27 to TRBJ2-7; 7 positions match TRBD1. This CDR3 has 16 residues. The trim removed 6 bases at V and 2 bases at J, leaving 13 bases unmatched. Germline-derived CDR1 and CDR2 are MNHEY and SMNVEV (reference sequence). CDR3 residues: CASRKTGISSAYEQYF. CDR3 DNA: TGTGCCAGCAGAAAGACAGGGATCTCGTCCGCCTACGAGCAGTACTTC.

The V gene is TRBV18, the J gene TRBJ2-6, with a tentative D call TRBD1 (5 bases). V lost 5 bases, J lost 0 bases, and 11 bases lay in between. The CDR3 is 16 residues long. Looked up from germline, CDR1 is KGHSH and CDR2 is LQKENI. CDR3 amino acids: CASSSDILSGANVLTF. The DNA of the CDR3 is TGTGCCAGCTCATCGGACATCCTCTCTGGGGCCAACGTCCTGACTTTC.

The chain couples TRBV21-1 to TRBJ2-7; the DNA was not used to check the table's D call, TRBD2. TRBV21-1 is deemed a pseudogene. The CDR3 has 15 residues. The CDR3 bases are TGTGCCAGCAGCAGCCCCGGGACTAGCCTCGTAGAGCAGTACTTC. It specifies CASSSPGTSLVEQYF.

This clone was detected once. The chain couples TRBV27 to TRBJ2-7; D may match TRBD1 or TRBD2 (5 bases each). Germline CDR1 MNHEY, CDR2 SMNVEV (reference sequence). V was clipped by 3 bases and J by 1 base, with 10 bases between them. This CDR3 comprises 14 residues. The CDR3 DNA is TGTGCCAGCAGTTTCGTGGGACGGTCCTACGAGCAGTACTTC. Amino acids: CASSFVGRSYEQYF.

The genes are TRBV7-2 and TRBJ2-7; D ambiguous. From germline, CDR1 is SGHTA and CDR2 FQGNSA. V dropped 0 bases and J dropped 4 bases, with 7 bases sitting between them. There are 13 residues in the CDR3. This chain's CDR3 is CASSLAVQYEQYF. CDR3 bases: TGTGCCAGCAGCTTAGCGGTTCAGTACGAGCAGTACTTC.

As for this clone: This sample also contains other DNA sequences that code for the same CDR3. The rearrangement joins TRBV5-1 to TRBJ2-5, with D unresolved. This CDR3 contains 13 residues. V shed 0 bases and J shed 2 bases, with 5 bases lying between them. Per the germline V gene, CDR1 is SGHRS and CDR2 is YFSETQ. The CDR3 DNA sequence: TGCGCCAGCAGCTTGGGGCAGCAAGAGACCCAGTACTTC. As protein: CASSLGQQETQYF.

V usage is TRBV5-1 and J usage is TRBJ2-5; D gene uncertain. There are 14 residues in the CDR3. Germline values: CDR1 SGHRS, CDR2 YFSETQ. Trimming took 1 base from V and 2 from J, leaving 9 bases between them. The CDR3 spells CASSLRQKQETQYF. Written as DNA, the CDR3 is TGCGCCAGCAGCTTGAGGCAAAAACAAGAGACCCAGTACTTC.

The gene calls are TRBV30 and TRBJ1-4, with D unclear. V lost 8 bases and J 3 bases, leaving 19 bases between the germline ends. Per germline, CDR1 GTSNPN and CDR2 SVGIG (reference sequence). This CDR3 contains 15 residues. The DNA of the CDR3 is TGTGCCCATTCTTATAAATATGGGCCTAATGAAAAACTGTTTTTT. Its protein product is CAHSYKYGPNEKLFF.

CDR3 DNA sequence: TGCGCCAGCCTCCGGGACAGGGGATCGGGGGAGCAGTACTTC. It translates to CASLRDRGSGEQYF. The rearrangement joins TRBV5-1 to TRBJ2-7; 10 bases fit TRBD1. This CDR3 is built from 14 residues. Germline V gene data show CDR1 as SGHRS and CDR2 as YFSETQ. V lost 7 bases and J lost 7; bases outside the gene matches: 11. Drawing the rest from reference TRBV5-1 and TRBJ2-7, the complete variable domain is KAGVTQTPRYLIKTRGQQVTLSCSPISGHRSVSWYQQTPGQGLQFLFEYFSETQRNKGNFPGRFSGRQFSNSRSEMNVSTLELGDSALYLCASLRDRGSGEQYFGPGTRLTVT.

The chain recombines TRBV19 with TRBJ2-1, with D tentatively TRBD1 (6 bases). CDR1 is LNHDA and CDR2 is SQIVND in the germline V gene (reference sequence). Trimming cost V 6 bases and J 5 bases, with 11 bases left between them. This CDR3 comprises 13 residues. CDR3 loop: CASRRQANNEQFF. CDR3 coding DNA: TGTGCCAGTAGACGACAGGCAAACAATGAGCAGTTCTTC. Drawing the rest from reference TRBV19 and TRBJ2-1, the complete variable domain is DGGITQSPKYLFRKEGQNVTLSCEQNLNHDAMYWYRQDPGQGLRLIYYSQIVNDFQKGDIAEGYSVSREKKESFPLTVTSAQKNPTAFYLCASRRQANNEQFFGPGTRLTVL.

The chain employs TRBV14 and TRBJ2-3; D tentatively reads TRBD1 or TRBD2 (5 bases each). The V gene lost 3 bases and the J gene lost 2 bases, with 12 bases spanning the gap. CDR1 is SGHDN and CDR2 is FVKESK in the germline V gene. This CDR3 has 15 residues. The CDR3 protein is CASSHGTRSTDTQYF. The CDR3 nucleotides read TGTGCCAGCAGCCACGGGACCAGGTCCACAGATACGCAGTATTTT.

The chain carries TRBV7-9 and TRBJ1-5; D possibly corresponds to TRBD1 (6 bases). Per the germline V gene, CDR1 is SEHNR and CDR2 is FQNEAQ (reference sequence). Trimming removed 2 bases from V and 5 bases from J, with 10 bases in between. This CDR3 has 14 amino acids. This CDR3 is CASSLSGADQPQHF. CDR3 DNA sequence: TGTGCCAGCAGCTTATCAGGGGCCGATCAGCCCCAGCATTTT.

Only one count was recorded for this clone. The chain employs TRBV10-3 and TRBJ2-7, with 7 bases identical to TRBD2. J gave up 1 base and V 4 bases, and 4 bases lay outside the gene matches. CDR1 and CDR2 (germline): ENHRY, SYGVKD. This CDR3 is 14 amino acids long. The CDR3 here is CAISVGLDSYEQYF. The CDR3 region has the DNA TGTGCCATCAGTGTTGGACTAGATTCCTACGAGCAGTACTTC.

The genes are TRBV7-2 and TRBJ2-3, with D unresolved. CDR1 and CDR2 from the germline V gene are SGHTA and FQGNSA. This CDR3 contains 14 residues. V lost 4 bases to trimming and J lost 2 bases, with 10 bases between them. The CDR3 bases are TGTGCCAGCAGCTACCAGCTATACACAGATACGCAGTATTTT. This encodes CASSYQLYTDTQYF.

The chain carries TRBV30 and TRBJ2-2; 13 nucleotides match TRBD2. This CDR3 contains 18 residues. The V gene's germline CDR1 is GTSNPN and CDR2 SVGIG (reference sequence). The ends lost 0 bases at V and 2 bases at J; junction bases unmatched: 6. As DNA, the CDR3 is TGTGCCTGGAGTGTAGGTCGGACTAGCGGGGGAAACACCGGGGAGCTGTTTTTT. Its protein product is CAWSVGRTSGGNTGELFF.

This clone was seen once. Other DNA variants within this sample encode the same CDR3. The CDR3 region is CASSLDAGTYGYTF. The CDR3 bases are TGTGCCAGCAGCTTGGACGCAGGGACCTATGGCTACACCTTC. The rearrangement joins TRBV5-4 to TRBJ1-2; perhaps TRBD1 as D (5 bases). The CDR3 covers 14 residues. Germline assignment: CDR1 SGHNT and CDR2 YYREEE (reference sequence). V dropped 0 bases and J dropped 4 bases, with 10 bases sitting between them.

The rearrangement uses TRBV6-1 and TRBJ1-3; possibly TRBD1 for D (5 bases). Looked up from germline, CDR1 is MNHNS and CDR2 is SASEGT. The CDR3 has 13 amino acids. Trimming pared 6 bases from V and 1 base from J, leaving 7 bases between. CDR3 in DNA: TGTGCCAGCAGGACAGCATCTGGAAACACCATATATTTT. This gives the protein CASRTASGNTIYF.

The V call is TRBV9, the J call TRBJ1-2; D gene unclear. Trimming pared 1 base from V and 0 bases from J, leaving 13 bases between. This CDR3 is 16 amino acids long. Germline V gives CDR1 SGDLS, CDR2 YYNGEE. The CDR3 protein is CASSVPLWGTNYGYTF. CDR3 nucleotides: TGTGCCAGCAGCGTACCGTTGTGGGGTACTAACTATGGCTACACCTTC.

The chain is built from TRBV4-1 and TRBJ2-7, with D unresolved. The germline V gene has CDR1 MGHRA and CDR2 YSYEKL. V was pared by 1 base and J by 3 bases, with 13 bases between. The CDR3 consists of 15 residues. The CDR3 region has the DNA TGCGCCAGCAGCCAAGGCACAGTGGGGTACTACGAGCAGTACTTC. Translating gives CASSQGTVGYYEQYF.

The chain links TRBV9 to TRBJ2-7; D call uncertain. Germline V CDR1 and CDR2: SGDLS, YYNGEE. This CDR3 spans 14 amino acids. Deletions cut 0 bases from V and 2 bases from J, with 9 bases between. The CDR3 region is CASSVVKGPYEQYF. As DNA, the CDR3 is TGTGCCAGCAGCGTAGTAAAAGGTCCCTACGAGCAGTACTTC.

The chain carries TRBV5-1 and TRBJ1-4, with unresolved D. Germline V lookup: CDR1 SGHRS, CDR2 YFSETQ. Trimming took off 0 bases at V and 11 bases at J, with 8 bases between the two ends. The CDR3 sequence is 12 residues long. The CDR3 is CASSLDFRKLFF. The CDR3, as DNA: TGCGCCAGCAGCTTGGATTTCAGGAAACTGTTTTTT.

This chain links TRBV28 with TRBJ1-6, with 8 bases lining up with TRBD1. The CDR3 contains 16 residues. Germline CDR1 MDHEN, CDR2 SYDVKM. Losses at the gene ends were 4 bases for V and 9 bases for J; bases not matched to a gene: 11. Here the CDR3 reads CASSSRTGRSGSPLHF. CDR3 in DNA: TGTGCCAGCAGTTCCCGGACAGGGCGGTCGGGTTCACCCCTCCACTTT.